Presented here are 19 T cell receptor beta chains from one specimen sequenced in a study of blood T cell repertoires in COVID-19. Sequencing was performed with immunoSEQ multiplex PCR; in TCRdb, only in-frame clones are kept and a portion is missing. The table lists under 250,000 clones, around 80% of them singletons. Sequenced input: peripheral blood. These receptors were taken from a man between 40 and 49 years old with acute or convalescent COVID-19.

J is TRBJ2-1 and V is TRBV2; a weak D match, TRBD2 (6 bases). Trimming took off 4 bases at V and 0 bases at J, with 16 bases between the two ends. The germline V gene encodes CDR1 SNHLY and CDR2 FYNNEI. The CDR3 is made up of 17 amino acids. The CDR3 loop is CASSGLGTVSSYNEQFF. The CDR3 bases are TGTGCCAGCAGTGGGCTAGGGACTGTTAGCTCCTACAATGAGCAGTTCTTC.

This clone was seen just once. CDR3 bases: TGTGCCAGCAGCCAAGCACGGTTGAGCACTGAAGCTTTCTTT. This gives the protein CASSQARLSTEAFF. The genes are TRBV5-4 and TRBJ1-1; the D is unclear. This CDR3 comprises 14 residues. Looked up from germline, CDR1 is SGHNT and CDR2 is YYREEE (reference sequence). The V and J ends lost 4 bases and 4 bases respectively, with 14 bases between them.

The rearrangement links TRBV29-1 to TRBJ2-7; 10 bases line up with TRBD2. Trimming cost V 7 bases and J 4 bases; bases outside gene matches: 10. CDR1 and CDR2 from the germline V gene are SQVTM and ANQGSEA. This CDR3 is 14 amino acids long. CDR3 coding DNA: TGCAGCGCCCTAGGACTAGCGGTTCATTACGAGCAGTACTTC. Protein: CSALGLAVHYEQYF.

This clone has more than one count but fewer than ten. The rearrangement joins TRBV12-3 or TRBV12-4 to TRBJ1-2; tentatively, D is TRBD1 (5 bases). This CDR3 is built from 13 residues. Trimming took 5 bases from V and 6 from J, leaving 13 bases between them. CDR3 residues: CASSPLGEDGYTF. The CDR3 DNA reads as TGTGCCAGCAGTCCATTAGGGGAGGATGGCTACACCTTC.

The rearrangement joins TRBV20-1 to TRBJ2-1; 7 positions agree with TRBD2. Unmatched junction bases numbered 8, after V lost 3 bases and J lost 0 bases. This CDR3 region has 16 residues. The V gene's germline CDR1 is DFQATT and CDR2 SNEGSKA (reference sequence). The CDR3 DNA reads TGCAGTGCTAGTGATGCCACTAGCGACTCCTACAATGAGCAGTTCTTC. Translating gives CSASDATSDSYNEQFF.

The chain carries TRBV12-3 or TRBV12-4 and TRBJ1-2; 9 nucleotides agree with TRBD1. The trim removed 1 base at V and 8 bases at J, leaving 2 bases unmatched. The CDR3 runs 13 residues. CDR3 amino acids: CASSLGQGEGYTF. CDR3 nucleotide sequence: TGTGCCAGCAGTTTAGGACAGGGGGAGGGCTACACCTTC.

The chain uses TRBV4-2 and TRBJ2-6; 7 nucleotides match TRBD1. V was pared by 1 base and J by 0 bases, with 9 bases of the junction left unmatched. There are 19 residues in the CDR3. In germline, CDR1 is LGHNA, CDR2 YNFKEQ. For the CDR3, the DNA is TGTGCCAGCAGCCAAGGGCCCGGGACAGCTAACTCTGGGGCCAACGTCCTGACTTTC. It is translated as CASSQGPGTANSGANVLTF.

The J gene is TRBJ2-5, the V gene TRBV5-1, with TRBD1 identical over 7 bases. The CDR3 sequence is 14 residues long. From germline, CDR1 is SGHRS and CDR2 YFSETQ. The J segment lost 7 bases and the V segment lost 0 bases, leaving 6 bases of the junction unmatched. CDR3 amino acids: CASSLAGTEGTQYF. As DNA, the CDR3 is TGCGCCAGCAGCTTGGCAGGGACAGAAGGGACCCAGTACTTC.

This chain links TRBV11-2 with TRBJ1-6; 8 positions agree with TRBD1. Germline lookup yields CDR1 SGHAT and CDR2 FQNNGV. V shed 5 bases, J shed 6 bases, and the junction held 6 bases outside the gene matches. This CDR3 spans 15 amino acids. This CDR3 is CASSQSRGRNSPLHF. The CDR3 nucleotides are TGTGCCAGCAGCCAGAGCAGGGGGCGTAATTCACCCCTCCACTTT.

The chain carries TRBV15 and TRBJ2-7; D is unclear. V dropped 0 bases and J dropped 5 bases, with 14 bases sitting between them. Germline V gives CDR1 LNHNV, CDR2 YYDKDF (reference sequence). The CDR3 extends over 15 amino acids. The CDR3 sequence is CATSRDGARLNEQYF. The CDR3 nucleotides read TGTGCCACCAGCAGAGATGGTGCTAGGTTGAACGAGCAGTACTTC.

V and J are TRBV5-1 and TRBJ2-2; 8 bases agree with TRBD1. V lost 0 bases to trimming and J lost 7 bases; unmatched junction nucleotides: 8. The CDR3 is 16 residues long. The V gene's germline CDR1 is SGHRS and CDR2 YFSETQ. The CDR3 DNA is TGCGCCAGCAGCTTGGCCGGACAGGGCGTAATCGGGGAGCTGTTTTTT. It yields the protein CASSLAGQGVIGELFF.

The V gene is TRBV11-2, the J gene TRBJ2-3; no reliable D call. Trimming left V 3 bases short and J 6 bases short, with 4 bases between. This CDR3 comprises 11 residues. The V gene's germline CDR1 is SGHAT and CDR2 FQNNGV. The CDR3 loop is CASSFGDTQYF. The DNA for the CDR3 is TGTGCCAGCAGCTTCGGGGATACGCAGTATTTT. The whole variable domain, remainder taken from reference TRBV11-2 and TRBJ2-3, is EAGVAQSPRYKIIEKRQSVAFWCNPISGHATLYWYQQILGQGPKLLIQFQNNGVVDDSQLPKDRFSAERLKGVDSTLKIQPAKLEDSAVYLCASSFGDTQYFGPGTRLTVL.

This rearrangement joins TRBV19 to TRBJ1-5; tentatively, D is TRBD1 (5 bases). Germline CDR1 is LNHDA and CDR2 is SQIVND (reference sequence). This CDR3 spans 16 amino acids. The germline V and J ends were trimmed by 3 bases and 1 base, with 13 bases remaining between them. CDR3 in DNA: TGTGCCAGTAGTATTTCCGGGGGTTTGAGCAATCAGCCCCAGCATTTT. It translates to CASSISGGLSNQPQHF.

This sequence joins TRBV27 and TRBJ1-6, with D possibly matching TRBD1 (6 bases). The length of the CDR3 is 14 residues. Germline loops: CDR1 MNHEY, CDR2 SMNVEV (reference sequence). V lost 9 bases and J lost 1, with 10 bases in between. DNA for the CDR3: TGTGCCAGTGGAACAGGGTCCTATAATTCACCCCTCCACTTT. Protein sequence: CASGTGSYNSPLHF.

This clone was counted a single time. V is TRBV19 and J is TRBJ1-5; a weak D match, TRBD1 (6 bases). Trimming cost V 7 bases and J 4 bases, with 11 bases left between them. Per germline, CDR1 LNHDA and CDR2 SQIVND (reference sequence). The CDR3 contains 13 residues. CDR3 in amino acids: CASTIRGNQPQHF. The DNA for the CDR3 is TGTGCCAGTACTATCAGGGGTAATCAGCCCCAGCATTTT. Using reference TRBV19 and TRBJ1-5 for the parts outside the CDR3, the full variable domain is DGGITQSPKYLFRKEGQNVTLSCEQNLNHDAMYWYRQDPGQGLRLIYYSQIVNDFQKGDIAEGYSVSREKKESFPLTVTSAQKNPTAFYLCASTIRGNQPQHFGDGTRLSIL.

The rearrangement uses TRBV4-2 and TRBJ2-1; TRBD1 matches 7 bases. The CDR3 length is 17 residues. Germline values: CDR1 LGHNA, CDR2 YNFKEQ. V trimming: 4 bases; J trimming: 0 bases; junction bases outside the gene matches: 9. The CDR3 region is CASSPRGQQSSYNEQFF. The CDR3 DNA sequence: TGTGCCAGCAGCCCAAGGGGGCAGCAGAGCTCCTACAATGAGCAGTTCTTC.

V and J are TRBV9 and TRBJ2-1, with a tentative D call TRBD1 (5 bases). CDR3 length equals 16 residues. Trimming removed 0 bases at V and 6 bases at J, with 16 bases between. The germline V gene has CDR1 SGDLS and CDR2 YYNGEE. CDR3 DNA sequence: TGTGCCAGCAGCGTAGCTCTTTCAGGGTGGTCCAATGAGCAGTTCTTC. Its translation is CASSVALSGWSNEQFF.

The chain recombines TRBV7-9 with TRBJ2-3; TRBD2 matches at 11 bases. Germline V gene data show CDR1 as SEHNR and CDR2 as FQNEAQ (reference sequence). The CDR3 is 16 residues long. V lost 3 bases and J lost 2; bases outside the gene matches: 4. DNA of the CDR3: TGTGCCAGCAGCTTTACGACTAGCGGGAACACAGATACGCAGTATTTT. The encoded protein is CASSFTTSGNTDTQYF.

The chain recombines TRBV30 with TRBJ2-1; 11 positions agree with TRBD1. The trim removed 6 bases at V and 10 bases at J, leaving 14 bases unmatched. This CDR3 spans 15 amino acids. CDR1 and CDR2 (germline): GTSNPN, SVGIG (reference sequence). This CDR3 is CACLIGTGGAGEQFF. The DNA for the CDR3 is TGTGCCTGTTTAATTGGGACAGGGGGGGCTGGGGAGCAGTTCTTC.